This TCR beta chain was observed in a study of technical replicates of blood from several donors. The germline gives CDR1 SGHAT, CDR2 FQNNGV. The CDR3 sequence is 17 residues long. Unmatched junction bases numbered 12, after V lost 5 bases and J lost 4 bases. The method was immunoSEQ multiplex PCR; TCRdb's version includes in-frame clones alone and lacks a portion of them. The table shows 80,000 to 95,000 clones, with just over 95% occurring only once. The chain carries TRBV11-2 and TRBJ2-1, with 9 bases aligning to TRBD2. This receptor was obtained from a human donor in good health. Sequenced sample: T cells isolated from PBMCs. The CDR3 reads CASSAGTSPKLYNEQFF. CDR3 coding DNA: TGTGCCAGCAGCGCGGGGACTAGCCCAAAACTGTACAATGAGCAGTTCTTC. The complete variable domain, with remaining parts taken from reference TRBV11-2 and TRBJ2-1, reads EAGVAQSPRYKIIEKRQSVAFWCNPISGHATLYWYQQILGQGPKLLIQFQNNGVVDDSQLPKDRFSAERLKGVDSTLKIQPAKLEDSAVYLCASSAGTSPKLYNEQFFGPGTRLTVL.